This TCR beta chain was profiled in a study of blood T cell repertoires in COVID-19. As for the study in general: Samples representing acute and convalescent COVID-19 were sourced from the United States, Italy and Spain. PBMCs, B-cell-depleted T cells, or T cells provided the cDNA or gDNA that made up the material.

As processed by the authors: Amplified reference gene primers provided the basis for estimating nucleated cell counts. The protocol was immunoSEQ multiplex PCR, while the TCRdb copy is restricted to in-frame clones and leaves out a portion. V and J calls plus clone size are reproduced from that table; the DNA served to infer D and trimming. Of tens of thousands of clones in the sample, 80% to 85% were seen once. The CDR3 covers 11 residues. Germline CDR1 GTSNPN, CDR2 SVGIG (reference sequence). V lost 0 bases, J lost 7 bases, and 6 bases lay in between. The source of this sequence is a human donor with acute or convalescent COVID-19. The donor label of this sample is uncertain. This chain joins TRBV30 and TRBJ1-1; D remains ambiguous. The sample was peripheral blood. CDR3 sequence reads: CAWSVRVEAFF. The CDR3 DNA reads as TGTGCCTGGAGTGTCCGGGTTGAAGCTTTCTTT.